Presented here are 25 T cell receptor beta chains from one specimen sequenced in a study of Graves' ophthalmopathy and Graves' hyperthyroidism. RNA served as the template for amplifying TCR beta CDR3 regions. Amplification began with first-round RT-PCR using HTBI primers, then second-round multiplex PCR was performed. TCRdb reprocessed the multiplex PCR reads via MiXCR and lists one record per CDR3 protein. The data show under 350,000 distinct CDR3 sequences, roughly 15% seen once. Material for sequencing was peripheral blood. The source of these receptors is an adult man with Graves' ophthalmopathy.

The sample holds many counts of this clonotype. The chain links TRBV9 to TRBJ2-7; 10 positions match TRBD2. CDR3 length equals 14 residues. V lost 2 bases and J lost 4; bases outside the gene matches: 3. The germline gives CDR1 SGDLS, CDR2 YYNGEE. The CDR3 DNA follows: TGTGCCAGCAGCGTTGGGACTAGCGAGTACGAGCAGTACTTC. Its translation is CASSVGTSEYEQYF.

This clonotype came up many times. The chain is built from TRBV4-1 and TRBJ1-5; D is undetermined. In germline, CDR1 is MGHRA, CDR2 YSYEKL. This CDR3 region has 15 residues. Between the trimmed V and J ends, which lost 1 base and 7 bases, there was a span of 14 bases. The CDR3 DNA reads TGCGCCAGCAGCCAAGTAGGGTCGTCTCGGCAGCCCCAGCATTTT. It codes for CASSQVGSSRQPQHF.

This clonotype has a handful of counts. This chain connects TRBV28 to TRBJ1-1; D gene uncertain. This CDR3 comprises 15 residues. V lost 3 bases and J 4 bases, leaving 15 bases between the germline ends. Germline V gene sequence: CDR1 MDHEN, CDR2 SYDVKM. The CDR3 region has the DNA TGTGCCAGCAGTTTGTTTGGCGTTAGAGGCACTGAAGCTTTCTTT. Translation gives CASSLFGVRGTEAFF.

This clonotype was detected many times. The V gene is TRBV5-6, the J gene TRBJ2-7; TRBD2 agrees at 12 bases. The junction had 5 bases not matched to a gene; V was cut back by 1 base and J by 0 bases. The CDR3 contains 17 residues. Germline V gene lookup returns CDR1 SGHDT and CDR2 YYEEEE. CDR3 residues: CASSLFGTSGFSYEQYF. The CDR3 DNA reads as TGTGCCAGCAGCTTGTTCGGGACTAGCGGGTTCTCCTACGAGCAGTACTTC.

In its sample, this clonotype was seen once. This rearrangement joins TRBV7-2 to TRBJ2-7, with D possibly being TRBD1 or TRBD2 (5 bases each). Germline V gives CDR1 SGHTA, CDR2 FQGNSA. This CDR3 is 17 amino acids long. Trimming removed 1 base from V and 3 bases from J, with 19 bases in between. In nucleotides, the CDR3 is TGTGCCAGCAGCTTAGGCTACCGAGGGACGCTGGTCTACGAGCAGTACTTC. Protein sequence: CASSLGYRGTLVYEQYF.

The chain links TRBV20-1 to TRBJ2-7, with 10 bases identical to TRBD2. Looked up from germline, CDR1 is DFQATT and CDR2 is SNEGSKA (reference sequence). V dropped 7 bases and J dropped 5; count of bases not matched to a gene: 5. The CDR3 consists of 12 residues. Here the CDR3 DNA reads TGCAGTGGCCTAGCGGGAGCCAACGAGCAGTACTTC. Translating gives CSGLAGANEQYF.

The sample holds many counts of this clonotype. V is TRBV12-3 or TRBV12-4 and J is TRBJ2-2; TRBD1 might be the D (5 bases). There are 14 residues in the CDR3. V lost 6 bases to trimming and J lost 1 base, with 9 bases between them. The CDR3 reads CASRVGQNTGELFF. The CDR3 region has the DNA TGTGCCAGCAGGGTAGGACAGAACACCGGGGAGCTGTTTTTT.

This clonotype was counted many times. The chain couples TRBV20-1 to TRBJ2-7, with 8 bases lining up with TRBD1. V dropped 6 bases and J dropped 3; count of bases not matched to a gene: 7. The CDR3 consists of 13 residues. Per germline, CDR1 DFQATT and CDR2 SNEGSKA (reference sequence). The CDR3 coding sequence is TGCAGTGCACCCGACAGGGGCGGCTACGAGCAGTACTTC. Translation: CSAPDRGGYEQYF.

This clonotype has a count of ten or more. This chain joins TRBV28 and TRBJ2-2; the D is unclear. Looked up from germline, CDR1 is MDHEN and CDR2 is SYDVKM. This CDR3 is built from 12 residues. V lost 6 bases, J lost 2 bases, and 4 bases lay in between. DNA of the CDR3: TGTGCCAGCAGGATTAACACCGGGGAGCTGTTTTTT. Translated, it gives CASRINTGELFF. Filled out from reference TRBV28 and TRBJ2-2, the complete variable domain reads DVKVTQSSRYLVKRTGEKVFLECVQDMDHENMFWYRQDPGLGLRLIYFSYDVKMKEKGDIPEGYSVSREKKERFSLILESASTNQTSMYLCASRINTGELFFGEGSRLTVL.

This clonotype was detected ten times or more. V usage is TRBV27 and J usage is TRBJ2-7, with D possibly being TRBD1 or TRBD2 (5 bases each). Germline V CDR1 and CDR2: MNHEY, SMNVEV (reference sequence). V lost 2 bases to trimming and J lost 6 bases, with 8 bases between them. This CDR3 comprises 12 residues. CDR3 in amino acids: CASSLRGSEQYF. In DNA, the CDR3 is TGTGCCAGCAGTTTACGGGGCTCCGAGCAGTACTTC.

The CDR3 is CATSREGQGVGETQYF. CDR3 sequence (DNA): TGTGCCACCAGCAGAGAAGGACAGGGAGTTGGAGAGACCCAGTACTTC. The rearrangement joins TRBV15 to TRBJ2-5; 8 bases are shared with TRBD1. The CDR3 has 16 residues. Per germline, CDR1 LNHNV and CDR2 YYDKDF (reference sequence). J lost 4 bases, V lost 0 bases, and 7 bases had no gene match.

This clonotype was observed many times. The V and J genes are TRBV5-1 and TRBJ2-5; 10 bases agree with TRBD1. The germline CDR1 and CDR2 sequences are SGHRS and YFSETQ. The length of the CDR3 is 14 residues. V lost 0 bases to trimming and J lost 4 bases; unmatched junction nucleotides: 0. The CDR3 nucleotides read TGCGCCAGCAGCTTGGGACAGGGGGCAGAGACCCAGTACTTC. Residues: CASSLGQGAETQYF. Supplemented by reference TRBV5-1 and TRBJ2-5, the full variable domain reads KAGVTQTPRYLIKTRGQQVTLSCSPISGHRSVSWYQQTPGQGLQFLFEYFSETQRNKGNFPGRFSGRQFSNSRSEMNVSTLELGDSALYLCASSLGQGAETQYFGPGTRLLVL.

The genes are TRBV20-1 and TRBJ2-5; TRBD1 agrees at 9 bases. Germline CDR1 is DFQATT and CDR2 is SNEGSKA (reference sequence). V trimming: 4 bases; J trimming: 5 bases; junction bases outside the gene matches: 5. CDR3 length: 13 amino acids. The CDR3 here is CSAIKTGGETQYF. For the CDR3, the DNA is TGCAGTGCTATTAAGACAGGGGGGGAGACCCAGTACTTC.

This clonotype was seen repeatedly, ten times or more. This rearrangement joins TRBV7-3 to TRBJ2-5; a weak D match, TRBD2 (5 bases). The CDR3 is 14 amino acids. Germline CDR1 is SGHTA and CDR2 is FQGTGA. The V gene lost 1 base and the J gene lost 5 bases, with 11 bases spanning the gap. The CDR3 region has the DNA TGTGCCAGCAGCTTAATTCCCAGAGGGGAGACCCAGTACTTC. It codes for CASSLIPRGETQYF.

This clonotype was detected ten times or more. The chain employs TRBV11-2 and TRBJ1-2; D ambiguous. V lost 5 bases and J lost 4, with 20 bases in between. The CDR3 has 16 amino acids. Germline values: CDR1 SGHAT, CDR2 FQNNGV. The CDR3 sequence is CASSPTSAAHSYGYTF. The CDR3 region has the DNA TGTGCCAGCAGCCCCACATCGGCCGCGCATTCCTATGGCTACACCTTC.

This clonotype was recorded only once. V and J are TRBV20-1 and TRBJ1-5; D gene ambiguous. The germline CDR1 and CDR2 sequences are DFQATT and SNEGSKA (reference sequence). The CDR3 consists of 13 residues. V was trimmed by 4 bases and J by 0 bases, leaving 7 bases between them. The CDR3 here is CSANDYSNQPQHF. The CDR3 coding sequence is TGCAGTGCTAATGACTATAGCAATCAGCCCCAGCATTTT.

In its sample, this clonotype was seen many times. CDR3 sequence: CASSSGDGVNQPQHF. The CDR3 DNA reads TGCGCCAGCAGCTCCGGGGACGGGGTCAATCAGCCCCAGCATTTT. This chain connects TRBV5-1 to TRBJ1-5, with a possible D match to TRBD1 (5 bases). CDR1 and CDR2 (germline): SGHRS, YFSETQ. The V gene lost 3 bases and the J gene lost 3 bases, with 13 bases spanning the gap. The CDR3 runs 15 residues.

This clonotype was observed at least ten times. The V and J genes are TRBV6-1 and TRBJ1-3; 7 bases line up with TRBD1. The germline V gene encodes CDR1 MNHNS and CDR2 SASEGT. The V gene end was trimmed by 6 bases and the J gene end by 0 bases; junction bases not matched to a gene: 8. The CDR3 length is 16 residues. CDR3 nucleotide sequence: TGTGCCAGCAGCCCCAGACAGGGATCCTCTGGAAACACCATATATTTT. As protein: CASSPRQGSSGNTIYF.

The chain's CDR3 is CAWTKGGGGHNYEQYF. DNA of the CDR3: TGTGCCTGGACCAAAGGGGGCGGGGGACACAACTACGAGCAGTACTTC. The chain links TRBV30 to TRBJ2-7; D is perhaps TRBD1 or TRBD2 (7 bases each). Germline V gene sequence: CDR1 GTSNPN, CDR2 SVGIG (reference sequence). There are 16 residues in the CDR3. The V end lost 4 bases, the J end lost 3 bases, and 22 bases lay between the germline ends.

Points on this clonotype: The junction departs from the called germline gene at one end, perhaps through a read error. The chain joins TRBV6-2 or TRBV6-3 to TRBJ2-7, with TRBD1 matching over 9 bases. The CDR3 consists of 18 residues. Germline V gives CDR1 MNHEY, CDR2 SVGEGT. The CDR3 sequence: CASSYPIGTGGGTDERYF. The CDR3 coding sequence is TGTGCCAGCAGTTACCCGATCGGAACAGGGGGCGGCACTGACGAGCGGTACTTC.

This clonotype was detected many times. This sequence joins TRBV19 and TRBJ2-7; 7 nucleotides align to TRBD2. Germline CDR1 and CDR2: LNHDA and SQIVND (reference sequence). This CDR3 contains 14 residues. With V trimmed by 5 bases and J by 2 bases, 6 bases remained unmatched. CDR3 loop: CASSFQAGPYEQYF. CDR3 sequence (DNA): TGTGCCAGTAGTTTCCAAGCGGGGCCCTACGAGCAGTACTTC.

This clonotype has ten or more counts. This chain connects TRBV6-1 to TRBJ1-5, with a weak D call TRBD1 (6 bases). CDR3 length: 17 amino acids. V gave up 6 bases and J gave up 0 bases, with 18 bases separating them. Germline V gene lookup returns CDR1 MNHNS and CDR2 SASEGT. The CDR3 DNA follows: TGTGCCAGCAGCCTCCAGTTTGGGGACAATAGCAATCAGCCCCAGCATTTT. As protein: CASSLQFGDNSNQPQHF.

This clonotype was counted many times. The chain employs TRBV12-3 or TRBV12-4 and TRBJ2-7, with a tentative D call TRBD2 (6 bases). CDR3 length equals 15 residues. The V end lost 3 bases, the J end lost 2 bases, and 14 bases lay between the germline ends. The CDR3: CASSFDGRPPYEQYF. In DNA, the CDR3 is TGTGCCAGCAGTTTTGATGGGAGGCCCCCCTACGAGCAGTACTTC.

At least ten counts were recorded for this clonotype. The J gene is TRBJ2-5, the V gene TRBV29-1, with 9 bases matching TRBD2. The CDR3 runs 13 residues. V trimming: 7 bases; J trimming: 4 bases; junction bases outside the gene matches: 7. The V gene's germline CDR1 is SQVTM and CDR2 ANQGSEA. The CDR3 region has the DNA TGCAGCGCACCCTGGCGGGGGGGAGAGACCCAGTACTTC. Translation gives CSAPWRGGETQYF.

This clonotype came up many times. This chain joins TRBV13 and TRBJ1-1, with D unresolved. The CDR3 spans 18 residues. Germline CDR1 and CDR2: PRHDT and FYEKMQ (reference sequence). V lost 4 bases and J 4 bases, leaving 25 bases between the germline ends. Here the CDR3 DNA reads TGTGCCAGCAGCTCCTCGTCGGGCGTGAGGGCACTTGGCACTGAAGCTTTCTTT. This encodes CASSSSSGVRALGTEAFF.